This TCR beta chain was recovered during a study of early stage breast cancer tumors. Background on the study: Most of the 16 invasive tumors were ER+, PR+ and HER2-. Average read coverage per sample was 7.5 to 10-fold.

This CDR3 is 17 amino acids long. Germline CDR1 is SGDLS and CDR2 is YYNGEE. Trimming left V 0 bases short and J 8 bases short, with 20 bases between. Clones were sequenced by immunoSEQ multiplex PCR, and TCRdb holds only the in-frame ones, with some missing. The sample includes about 72,000 clones, roughly three quarters of them seen just once. The specimen sequenced was blood. The source is a person aged 60 to 70 with breast cancer. This sequence joins TRBV9 and TRBJ2-2; tentatively, D is TRBD2 (6 bases). The CDR3, as DNA: TGTGCCAGCAGCGTAGACATGGGTCGGGGGTTAAAGGGGGAGCTGTTTTTT. It yields the protein CASSVDMGRGLKGELFF.